Each of the 2 T cell receptor beta chains below was sequenced from the same sample in a study of blood T cell repertoires in COVID-19. Only in-frame clones appear in the TCRdb table, and some are missing; sequencing was by immunoSEQ multiplex PCR. The sample shows some 330,000 clones, approximately 88% of them seen only once. Sequencing was done on a sample of PBMCs or T cells enriched from blood (not recorded which). Source of these receptors: a young man who had recovered from COVID-19.

This clone was observed a single time. The chain joins TRBV28 to TRBJ1-2, with a possible D match to TRBD1 (5 bases). CDR1 is MDHEN, CDR2 SYDVKM, per germline. CDR3 size: 11 residues. V lost 4 bases to trimming and J lost 7 bases, with 7 bases between them. CDR3 protein: CASSSGLGYTF. The CDR3 DNA reads as TGTGCCAGCAGTTCAGGGCTTGGCTACACCTTC.

The genes are TRBV5-6 and TRBJ2-3; 14 bases are shared with TRBD2. Germline V gene lookup returns CDR1 SGHDT and CDR2 YYEEEE. After removal of 2 bases from V and 4 bases from J, the junction contained 3 bases not matched to a gene. CDR3 length equals 16 residues. As DNA, the CDR3 is TGTGCCAGCAGCTTACCGGGACTAGCGGGGGCAGATACGCAGTATTTT. It encodes CASSLPGLAGADTQYF.